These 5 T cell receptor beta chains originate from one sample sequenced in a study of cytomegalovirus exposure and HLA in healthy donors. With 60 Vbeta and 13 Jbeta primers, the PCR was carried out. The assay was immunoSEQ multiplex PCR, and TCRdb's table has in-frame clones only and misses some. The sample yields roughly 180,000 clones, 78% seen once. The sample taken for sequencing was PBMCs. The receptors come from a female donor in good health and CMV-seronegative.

CDR3 in amino acids: CASSPSRRNTEAFF. CDR3 sequence (DNA): TGTGCCAGCAGTCCTTCGCGGAGGAACACTGAAGCTTTCTTT. The rearrangement links TRBV28 to TRBJ1-1; D ambiguous. Germline CDR1 reads MDHEN; CDR2 reads SYDVKM. The CDR3 loop spans 14 amino acids. V was shortened by 5 bases and J by 1 base, with 11 bases between the two germline ends.

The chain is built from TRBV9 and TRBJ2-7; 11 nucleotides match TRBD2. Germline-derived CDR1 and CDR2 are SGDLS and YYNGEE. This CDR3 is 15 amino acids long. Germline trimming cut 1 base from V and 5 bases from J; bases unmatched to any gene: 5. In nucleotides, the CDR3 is TGTGCCAGCAGCGTATCTAGCGGGGGGACAAACGAGCAGTACTTC. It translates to CASSVSSGGTNEQYF.

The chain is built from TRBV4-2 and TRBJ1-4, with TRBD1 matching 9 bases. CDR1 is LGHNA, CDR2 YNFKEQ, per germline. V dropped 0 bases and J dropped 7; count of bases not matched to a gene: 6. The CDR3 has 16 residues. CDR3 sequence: CASSQDLDRGGEKLFF. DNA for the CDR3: TGTGCCAGCAGCCAAGATTTGGACAGGGGTGGTGAAAAACTGTTTTTT.

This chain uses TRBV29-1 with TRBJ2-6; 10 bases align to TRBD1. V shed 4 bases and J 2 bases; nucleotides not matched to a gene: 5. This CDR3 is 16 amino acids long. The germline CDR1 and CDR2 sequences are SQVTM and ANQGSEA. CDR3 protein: CSVGPGTGAGANVLTF. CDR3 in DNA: TGCAGCGTTGGACCCGGGACAGGGGCTGGGGCCAACGTCCTGACTTTC. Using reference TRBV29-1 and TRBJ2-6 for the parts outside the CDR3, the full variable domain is SAVISQKPSRDICQRGTSLTIQCQVDSQVTMMFWYRQQPGQSLTLIATANQGSEATYESGFVIDKFPISRPNLTFSTLTVSNMSPEDSSIYLCSVGPGTGAGANVLTFGAGSRLTVL.

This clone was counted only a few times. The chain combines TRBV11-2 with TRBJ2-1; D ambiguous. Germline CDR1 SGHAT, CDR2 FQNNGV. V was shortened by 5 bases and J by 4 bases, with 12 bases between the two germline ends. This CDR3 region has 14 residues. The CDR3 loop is CASSQSPKYNEQFF. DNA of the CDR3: TGTGCCAGCAGCCAGTCCCCCAAATACAATGAGCAGTTCTTC.